Listed below are T cell receptor beta chains from one sample, sequenced in a study of cytomegalovirus exposure and HLA in healthy donors. Method: immunoSEQ multiplex PCR; TCRdb's copy keeps in-frame clones and lacks some. The sample contains around 65,000 clones, 90% to 95% of which appear only once. The sequenced sample was PBMCs. The receptors shown here come from a man younger than 35 in good health and CMV-seropositive. The CDR3 runs from the conserved cysteine through the conserved F or W. The D gene is left open where the match is weak. Clone size is stated in some rows and not others, as once, few, many or a class when expanded.

CDR3 protein | CDR3 DNA | J gene | V gene | clone size | D gene
CASSPFGKRNEQFF | TGTGCCAGCTCCCCTTTCGGGAAGAGGAATGAGCAGTTCTTC | TRBJ2-1 | TRBV2 | once | -
CASSHDRLQETQYF | TGTGCCAGCAGCCACGACAGACTCCAAGAGACCCAGTACTTC | TRBJ2-5 | TRBV6-1 | - | -
CASSLSILGTRASGANVLTF | TGTGCCAGCAGTTTATCGATACTAGGGACAAGGGCTTCTGGGGCCAACGTCCTGACTTTC | TRBJ2-6 | TRBV27 | - | -
CASSLGFGSTDTQYF | TGTGCCAGCAGCTTAGGGTTCGGTAGCACAGATACGCAGTATTTT | TRBJ2-3 | TRBV7-9 | - | -
CASSSPAPRGTGANGREQYF | TGTGCCAGCAGCTCACCTGCGCCCAGGGGGACAGGGGCGAATGGCCGCGAGCAGTACTTC | TRBJ2-7 | TRBV7-8 | - | TRBD1
CASSDSRGTEAFF | TGTGCCAGCAGTGACAGCCGAGGCACTGAAGCTTTCTTT | TRBJ1-1 | TRBV25-1 | - | -
CASSPQSYGYTF | TGTGCCAGCAGCCCTCAGTCCTATGGCTACACCTTC | TRBJ1-2 | TRBV5-6 | - | -
CASSPGRGGAWSEQYF | TGTGCCAGCAGCCCGGGTCGGGGGGGCGCATGGAGTGAGCAGTACTTC | TRBJ2-7 | TRBV11-2 | - | TRBD2
CASSEGQGFNVEAFF | TGCGCCAGCAGCGAGGGACAGGGGTTTAACGTTGAAGCTTTCTTT | TRBJ1-1 | TRBV5-1 | - | TRBD1
CASSHSGTSYNEQFF | TGTGCCAGCAGCCATAGCGGGACCTCCTACAATGAGCAGTTCTTC | TRBJ2-1 | TRBV7-9 | - | TRBD2
CASSAPYRVYEQYF | TGCGCCAGCTCGGCCCCCTACAGGGTCTACGAGCAGTACTTC | TRBJ2-7 | TRBV10-2 | once | -
CATKDQGAEETQYF | TGTGCCACGAAGGATCAGGGGGCAGAGGAGACCCAGTACTTC | TRBJ2-5 | TRBV15 | - | TRBD1
CAWSQWGQRSTDTQYF | TGTGCCTGGAGCCAATGGGGACAGAGAAGCACAGATACGCAGTATTTT | TRBJ2-3 | TRBV30 | - | TRBD1
CASSLQGAEAFF | TGTGCCAGCAGTTTACAGGGGGCTGAAGCTTTCTTT | TRBJ1-1 | TRBV28 | - | TRBD1
CASSPGQTYEQYF | TGTGCCAGTTCACCGGGACAGACCTACGAGCAGTACTTC | TRBJ2-7 | TRBV19 | few | TRBD1
CASSSLVGTHGYTF | TGTGCCAGCAGTTCACTAGTGGGCACCCATGGCTACACCTTC | TRBJ1-2 | TRBV6-7 | once | -
CASSLVSDTQYF | TGTGCCAGCAGCCTCGTCTCAGATACGCAGTATTTT | TRBJ2-3 | TRBV6-1 | - | -
CSVGGGSGNTIYF | TGCAGCGTTGGAGGAGGATCTGGAAACACCATATATTTT | TRBJ1-3 | TRBV29-1 | - | -
CASSLVTSGQETQYF | TGTGCCAGCAGCTTAGTGACTAGCGGCCAAGAGACCCAGTACTTC | TRBJ2-5 | TRBV11-2 | - | TRBD2
CASSFTLDTYNEQFF | TGTGCCAGCAGTTTTACATTGGACACCTACAATGAGCAGTTCTTC | TRBJ2-1 | TRBV27 | - | -
CASRGSGISNQPQHF | TGTGCCAGCAGGGGATCAGGGATAAGCAATCAGCCCCAGCATTTT | TRBJ1-5 | TRBV6-1 | - | -
CASSPRSGSSYEQYF | TGCGCCAGCAGCCCCCGGAGCGGGAGCTCCTACGAGCAGTACTTC | TRBJ2-7 | TRBV5-1 | - | TRBD2
CASSAAGRTEAFF | TGTGCCAGCAGCGCCGCGGGCCGGACTGAAGCTTTCTTT | TRBJ1-1 | TRBV11-3 | - | -
CASSQAHLLAGVSNEQFF | TGCGCCAGCAGCCAAGCCCACTTACTAGCGGGAGTATCCAATGAGCAGTTCTTC | TRBJ2-1 | TRBV4-1 | - | TRBD2
CASSLLYRGRPYEQYF | TGTGCCAGCAGTTTACTATACAGGGGGCGCCCCTACGAGCAGTACTTC | TRBJ2-7 | TRBV27 | - | TRBD1
CATSRGVGAGSGANVLTF | TGTGCCACCAGCAGAGGGGTGGGGGCAGGCTCTGGGGCCAACGTCCTGACTTTC | TRBJ2-6 | TRBV15 | - | -
CASSLDRTEKLFF | TGCGCCAGCAGCTTGGACAGAACCGAAAAACTGTTTTTT | TRBJ1-4 | TRBV5-1 | - | -
CASSEMYRGRVYNEQFF | TGCGCCAGCAGTGAGATGTACAGGGGGCGGGTGTACAATGAGCAGTTCTTC | TRBJ2-1 | TRBV10-1 | - | TRBD1
CASSLETSGRGETQYF | TGTGCCAGCAGCTTAGAAACTAGCGGGAGGGGAGAGACCCAGTACTTC | TRBJ2-5 | TRBV7-6 | - | TRBD2
CASSSEGDGYTF | TGTGCCAGCAGCTCCGAGGGGGATGGCTACACCTTC | TRBJ1-2 | TRBV11-2 | once | -
CASSRSWAFTDTQYF | TGTGCCAGCAGCCGATCTTGGGCCTTCACAGATACGCAGTATTTT | TRBJ2-3 | TRBV6-5 | - | -
CATDRGGGGYTF | TGTGCCACCGACAGGGGAGGGGGAGGCTACACCTTC | TRBJ1-2 | TRBV28 | few | TRBD1
CASSSTGSYNEQFF | TGTGCCAGCAGTTCGACAGGTTCCTACAATGAGCAGTTCTTC | TRBJ2-1 | TRBV27 | once | -
CAWSVSPLAGEADTQYF | TGTGCCTGGAGTGTATCCCCTCTAGCGGGAGAAGCAGATACGCAGTATTTT | TRBJ2-3 | TRBV30 | - | TRBD2
CASSPAGFGNEQFF | TGCGCCAGCAGCCCGGCCGGGTTCGGCAATGAGCAGTTCTTC | TRBJ2-1 | TRBV5-1 | - | -
CASSFQTGLSYEQYF | TGTGCCAGCAGTTTTCAAACAGGGTTATCCTACGAGCAGTACTTC | TRBJ2-7 | TRBV28 | - | -
CASSPPRGNSYEQYF | TGTGCCAGCAGTCCCCCCAGGGGGAACTCCTACGAGCAGTACTTC | TRBJ2-7 | TRBV6-1 | - | TRBD1
CASSSSGGGGETQYF | TGTGCCAGCAGTTCCTCAGGGGGAGGTGGAGAGACCCAGTACTTC | TRBJ2-5 | TRBV27 | - | -
CASSTPSGDHYEQYF | TGTGCCAGCAGCACGCCCAGCGGGGATCACTACGAGCAGTACTTC | TRBJ2-7 | TRBV5-6 | - | TRBD2
CSVEVSSGGHTDTQYF | TGCAGCGTTGAAGTATCTAGCGGGGGACACACAGATACGCAGTATTTT | TRBJ2-3 | TRBV29-1 | - | TRBD2
CASSAGESTEAFF | TGCGCCAGCAGCGCAGGGGAGAGCACTGAAGCTTTCTTT | TRBJ1-1 | TRBV4-1 | - | -
CASSFLSPEQYF | TGTGCCAGCAGCTTTCTCTCCCCCGAGCAGTACTTC | TRBJ2-7 | TRBV7-9 | - | -
CASSPDRGFNEQYF | TGTGCCAGCAGCCCAGACAGGGGTTTTAACGAGCAGTACTTC | TRBJ2-7 | TRBV27 | - | TRBD1
CASSLPTSTDTQYF | TGTGCCAGCAGCCTGCCAACTAGCACAGATACGCAGTATTTT | TRBJ2-3 | TRBV5-6 | - | -
CASSSWTVQETQYF | TGTGCCAGCAGCTCCTGGACAGTTCAAGAGACCCAGTACTTC | TRBJ2-5 | TRBV5-6 | - | -
CASRYRSYNEQFF | TGTGCCAGCAGGTATCGCTCCTACAATGAGCAGTTCTTC | TRBJ2-1 | TRBV2 | - | -
CASSSMGPNQPQHF | TGTGCCAGCAGTTCCATGGGCCCAAATCAGCCCCAGCATTTT | TRBJ1-5 | TRBV28 | few | -
CASSIFPQRFGTGGTDTQYF | TGTGCCAGTAGTATATTCCCCCAACGCTTCGGGACAGGCGGCACAGATACGCAGTATTTT | TRBJ2-3 | TRBV19 | - | TRBD1
CAISGTGALSGSYEQYF | TGTGCCATCAGTGGGACAGGGGCCCTGTCGGGCTCCTACGAGCAGTACTTC | TRBJ2-7 | TRBV10-3 | - | TRBD1
CASSTLPLRTSGKTYEQYF | TGTGCCAGCAGCACGCTCCCACTTCGGACTAGCGGGAAAACCTACGAGCAGTACTTC | TRBJ2-7 | TRBV28 | - | TRBD2
CASSEPGQGRNEQFF | TGTGCCAGCAGTGAACCGGGACAGGGTCGGAATGAGCAGTTCTTC | TRBJ2-1 | TRBV6-1 | - | TRBD1
CASSIFGNRVTDTQYF | TGTGCCAGCAGTATCTTCGGTAACCGGGTCACAGATACGCAGTATTTT | TRBJ2-3 | TRBV28 | - | -
CASSEKDSSTDTQYF | TGTGCCAGCAGTGAGAAGGACAGTAGCACAGATACGCAGTATTTT | TRBJ2-3 | TRBV6-1 | - | -
CASSFISSGSLWETQYF | TGTGCCAGCAGTTTTATCTCTAGCGGGAGCCTATGGGAGACCCAGTACTTC | TRBJ2-5 | TRBV28 | - | TRBD2
CASSQLATSGTDTQYF | TGCGCCAGCAGCCAATTGGCGACTAGCGGCACAGATACGCAGTATTTT | TRBJ2-3 | TRBV4-1 | - | TRBD2
CASSLGAYGYTF | TGTGCCAGCAGCTTGGGGGCCTATGGCTACACCTTC | TRBJ1-2 | TRBV5-6 | - | -
CASSIWGTGKAEAFF | TGTGCCAGTAGTATTTGGGGGACAGGGAAGGCTGAAGCTTTCTTT | TRBJ1-1 | TRBV19 | - | TRBD1
CASSTTRSGTIYEQYF | TGTGCCAGCAGTACAACGCGAAGCGGGACAATCTACGAGCAGTACTTC | TRBJ2-7 | TRBV27 | - | -